This T cell receptor beta chain comes out of a study of blood T cell repertoires in COVID-19. Authors' data handling: Scientists estimated how many nucleated cells there were by amplifying reference gene primers. TCRdb keeps only in-frame clones here, not all; method: immunoSEQ multiplex PCR. That table gives V, J and clone size, and the DNA gave D and trimming. The sample has 120,000 or so clones, approximately 79% seen once. The CDR3 loop spans 14 amino acids. J was trimmed by 2 bases and V by 6 bases; bases with no gene match: 7. Germline loops: CDR1 MDHEN, CDR2 SYDVKM. The genes are TRBV28 and TRBJ2-7; 7 bases fit TRBD2. This clonotype was sampled from a man aged 45-65 years with acute or convalescent COVID-19. Sequencing used peripheral blood. This CDR3 is CASRHSSGAYEQYF. CDR3 nucleotide sequence: TGTGCCAGCAGGCACTCTAGCGGAGCCTACGAGCAGTACTTC.